A single sample is the source of the 2 T cell receptor beta chains below, sequenced in a study of blood T cells in healthy people across ages. The use of a sample-barcoded 5' primer and a J-beta primer mix characterized a second PCR of about 6 to 12 cycles. TCRdb reprocessed the 5' RACE reads via MiXCR and lists one record per CDR3 protein. The table has a few hundred thousand distinct CDR3 sequences, roughly half seen once; the top ten hold under 65%. Sequencing was carried out using blood. The origin of the receptors is a man between 60 and 75 years old in good health.

The genes are TRBV3-1 and TRBJ1-1; D uncertain. The V gene's germline CDR1 is LGHDT and CDR2 YNNKEL (reference sequence). This CDR3 has 12 residues. V was shortened by 7 bases and J by 5 bases, with 11 bases between the two germline ends. The CDR3 is CASKSAGTEAFF. In nucleotides, the CDR3 is TGTGCCAGCAAGTCTGCGGGAACTGAAGCTTTCTTT.

The chain carries TRBV6-2 or TRBV6-3 and TRBJ2-5; D may be TRBD1 (5 bases). The CDR3 length is 14 residues. Germline CDR1 reads MNHEY; CDR2 reads SVGEGT. Trimming cost V 11 bases and J 0 bases, with 16 bases left between them. CDR3 in DNA: TGTGCCGTTCAAGGGGTCACGTACCAAGAGACCCAGTACTTC. The encoded protein is CAVQGVTYQETQYF.